These T cell receptor beta chains were read from a single sample in a study of cytomegalovirus exposure and HLA in healthy donors. Produced via immunoSEQ multiplex PCR; TCRdb's table is partial and in-frame only. Counted here are some 150,000 clones, roughly four fifths occurring once; the ten biggest clones make up 1.5% to 2%. Material for sequencing was PBMCs. The receptors shown here come from a woman between 40 and 50 years old in good health and CMV-seronegative. Both conserved end residues are part of each CDR3. The D gene is left open where the match is weak. For some rows the clone size is stated as once, few or many, or as a class when expanded; others skip it.

v_gene: TRBV10-1; abundance: NA; j_gene: TRBJ2-3; d_gene: TRBD1; CDR3aa: CASSGTGGDTQYF; CDR3nt: TGCGCCAGCAGCGGGACAGGGGGAGATACGCAGTATTTT
v_gene: TRBV28; abundance: NA; j_gene: TRBJ2-7; d_gene: TRBD2; CDR3aa: CASTHSGLAGISYEQYF; CDR3nt: TGTGCCAGTACCCACTCGGGACTAGCGGGAATCTCCTACGAGCAGTACTTC
v_gene: TRBV7-9; abundance: NA; j_gene: TRBJ2-7; d_gene: TRBD2; CDR3aa: CASTGGERRGRSYEQYF; CDR3nt: TGTGCCAGCACCGGGGGGGAGAGGAGGGGGAGGTCCTACGAGCAGTACTTC
v_gene: TRBV14; abundance: NA; j_gene: TRBJ2-1; d_gene: TRBD2; CDR3aa: CASSQVTSGRAYGRNEQFF; CDR3nt: TGTGCCAGCAGCCAAGTGACTAGCGGGAGGGCCTACGGTCGCAATGAGCAGTTCTTC
v_gene: TRBV5-1; abundance: NA; j_gene: TRBJ2-3; d_gene: NA; CDR3aa: CASSPGTADTQYF; CDR3nt: TGCGCCAGCAGCCCAGGGACTGCAGATACGCAGTATTTT
v_gene: TRBV13; abundance: NA; j_gene: TRBJ2-3; d_gene: TRBD1; CDR3aa: CASSLGQIKPRDTQYF; CDR3nt: TGTGCCAGCAGCTTGGGACAGATAAAACCAAGAGATACGCAGTATTTT
v_gene: TRBV15; abundance: NA; j_gene: TRBJ2-7; d_gene: NA; CDR3aa: CATSRRGYEQYF; CDR3nt: TGTGCCACCAGCAGAAGGGGTTACGAGCAGTACTTC
v_gene: TRBV7-3; abundance: once; j_gene: TRBJ2-3; d_gene: NA; CDR3aa: CASSTRHAHTDTQYF; CDR3nt: TGTGCCAGCAGCACCAGACACGCGCACACAGATACGCAGTATTTT
v_gene: TRBV7-2; abundance: NA; j_gene: TRBJ2-7; d_gene: TRBD1; CDR3aa: CASSRGQTVSYEQYF; CDR3nt: TGTGCCAGCAGCCGGGGACAGACCGTCTCCTACGAGCAGTACTTC
v_gene: TRBV6-5; abundance: NA; j_gene: TRBJ2-7; d_gene: TRBD2; CDR3aa: CASSYAASGSHEQYF; CDR3nt: TGTGCCAGCAGTTACGCGGCTAGCGGGAGCCACGAGCAGTACTTC
v_gene: TRBV5-4; abundance: NA; j_gene: TRBJ2-7; d_gene: TRBD2; CDR3aa: CASSQGTSGISVEQYF; CDR3nt: TGTGCCAGCAGCCAGGGGACTAGCGGGATTTCTGTCGAGCAGTACTTC
v_gene: TRBV7-8; abundance: NA; j_gene: TRBJ1-5; d_gene: TRBD1; CDR3aa: CASSLAGQNNQPQHF; CDR3nt: TGTGCCAGCAGCTTAGCGGGACAGAACAATCAGCCCCAGCATTTT
v_gene: TRBV11-2; abundance: once; j_gene: TRBJ2-7; d_gene: TRBD2; CDR3aa: CASSFPGTSGSYEQYF; CDR3nt: TGTGCCAGCAGCTTCCCCGGGACTAGCGGGTCCTACGAGCAGTACTTC
v_gene: TRBV6-1; abundance: NA; j_gene: TRBJ1-3; d_gene: NA; CDR3aa: CASSLSGNTIYF; CDR3nt: TGTGCCAGCAGCCTCAGTGGAAACACCATATATTTT
v_gene: TRBV18; abundance: NA; j_gene: TRBJ1-6; d_gene: TRBD1; CDR3aa: CASSPRTGGWDSPLHF; CDR3nt: TGTGCCAGCTCACCACGGACAGGGGGCTGGGATTCACCCCTCCACTTT
v_gene: TRBV25-1; abundance: NA; j_gene: TRBJ2-7; d_gene: NA; CDR3aa: CASSDGSASSYEQYF; CDR3nt: TGTGCCAGCAGTGATGGTAGCGCAAGCTCCTACGAGCAGTACTTC
v_gene: TRBV27; abundance: NA; j_gene: TRBJ2-7; d_gene: TRBD2; CDR3aa: CASSLSAGGKLEYF; CDR3nt: TGTGCCAGCAGTTTATCTGCGGGAGGGAAACTAGAGTACTTC
v_gene: TRBV7-9; abundance: NA; j_gene: TRBJ2-7; d_gene: NA; CDR3aa: CASSLVGVGTYEQYF; CDR3nt: TGTGCCAGCAGCTTAGTCGGGGTTGGAACCTACGAGCAGTACTTC
v_gene: TRBV7-2; abundance: NA; j_gene: TRBJ2-5; d_gene: NA; CDR3aa: CASTQQGGQETQYF; CDR3nt: TGTGCCAGCACCCAACAGGGGGGGCAAGAGACCCAGTACTTC
v_gene: TRBV5-4; abundance: NA; j_gene: TRBJ1-1; d_gene: NA; CDR3aa: CASSFQLASDTEAFF; CDR3nt: TGTGCCAGCAGCTTTCAATTAGCGTCTGACACTGAAGCTTTCTTT
v_gene: TRBV10-3; abundance: NA; j_gene: TRBJ2-1; d_gene: TRBD1; CDR3aa: CAISERDRTNNEQFF; CDR3nt: TGTGCCATCAGTGAACGGGACAGGACAAACAATGAGCAGTTCTTC
v_gene: TRBV5-1; abundance: NA; j_gene: TRBJ2-7; d_gene: TRBD2; CDR3aa: CASSLRLAGAHEQYF; CDR3nt: TGCGCCAGCAGCTTAAGGCTAGCGGGAGCCCACGAGCAGTACTTC
v_gene: TRBV30; abundance: NA; j_gene: TRBJ2-1; d_gene: NA; CDR3aa: CAWSVHPTGRGEQFF; CDR3nt: TGTGCCTGGAGTGTACACCCTACAGGGCGTGGTGAGCAGTTCTTC
v_gene: TRBV7-2; abundance: once; j_gene: TRBJ2-6; d_gene: NA; CDR3aa: CASSFDWANVLTF; CDR3nt: TGTGCCAGCAGCTTTGACTGGGCCAACGTCCTGACTTTC
v_gene: TRBV28; abundance: NA; j_gene: TRBJ1-1; d_gene: TRBD1; CDR3aa: CASSLWDRGTEAFF; CDR3nt: TGTGCCAGCAGTTTATGGGACAGGGGCACTGAAGCTTTCTTT
v_gene: TRBV6-6; abundance: NA; j_gene: TRBJ2-2; d_gene: TRBD1; CDR3aa: CASIRQGDGHRGAVF; CDR3nt: TGTGCCAGCATTCGACAGGGGGACGGACACCGGGGAGCTGTTTTT
v_gene: TRBV6-5; abundance: NA; j_gene: TRBJ1-4; d_gene: TRBD1; CDR3aa: CASSSGHNSSGGKTVF; CDR3nt: TGTGCCAGCAGTTCGGGGCACAACTCGTCAGGGGGAAAAACTGTTTTT
v_gene: TRBV6-1; abundance: NA; j_gene: TRBJ1-5; d_gene: NA; CDR3aa: CASIQGGNQPQHF; CDR3nt: TGTGCCAGCATACAGGGAGGCAATCAGCCCCAGCATTTT
v_gene: TRBV7-3; abundance: NA; j_gene: TRBJ2-1; d_gene: TRBD2; CDR3aa: CASRPFAGGYNEQFF; CDR3nt: TGTGCCAGCAGGCCGTTCGCGGGAGGTTACAATGAGCAGTTCTTC
v_gene: TRBV10-1; abundance: NA; j_gene: TRBJ1-1; d_gene: NA; CDR3aa: CASSELSGEGGLVTEAFF; CDR3nt: TGCGCCAGCAGTGAGCTCAGCGGAGAGGGAGGTCTGGTCACTGAAGCTTTCTTT
v_gene: TRBV9; abundance: NA; j_gene: TRBJ1-1; d_gene: NA; CDR3aa: CASSSYVNTEAFF; CDR3nt: TGTGCCAGCAGCTCCTACGTGAACACTGAAGCTTTCTTT
v_gene: TRBV7-2; abundance: few; j_gene: TRBJ1-6; d_gene: TRBD1; CDR3aa: CASSPTGTERSPLHF; CDR3nt: TGTGCCAGCAGCCCCACCGGGACAGAACGATCACCCCTCCACTTT
v_gene: TRBV27; abundance: few; j_gene: TRBJ2-1; d_gene: NA; CDR3aa: CASRFLGEGEQFF; CDR3nt: TGTGCCAGCAGGTTTTTGGGAGAGGGTGAGCAGTTCTTC
v_gene: TRBV18; abundance: once; j_gene: TRBJ1-1; d_gene: NA; CDR3aa: CASSPAGPNTEAFF; CDR3nt: TGTGCCAGCTCACCAGCGGGGCCGAACACTGAAGCTTTCTTT
v_gene: TRBV6-6; abundance: NA; j_gene: TRBJ1-2; d_gene: TRBD1; CDR3aa: CASSYPTGGSGYTF; CDR3nt: TGTGCCAGCAGTTACCCGACAGGGGGCTCTGGCTACACCTTC
v_gene: TRBV11-3; abundance: few; j_gene: TRBJ2-7; d_gene: NA; CDR3aa: CASSLDNSYEQYF; CDR3nt: TGTGCCAGCAGCTTGGACAACTCCTACGAGCAGTACTTC